This T cell receptor (beta chain) appears in the sequencing data of a study of spatial heterogeneity in lung cancer. Study overall: Detected sequences consistently included more beta-chain ones than alpha-chain ones. For tumor regions, TCR transcript counts showed a strong correlation with a T cell module score derived from matched bulk RNA-seq. For the average unique TCR and UMI combination, more than 8.5 occurrences appeared in raw reads.

General study findings and limits: It was found that expanded intratumoral alpha and beta TCR counts tracked tumor mutation counts.

Time point defined: sample taken at primary tumor resection. Whole RNA obtained from tumor, nontumor lung or frozen PBMC underwent sequencing without sorting. MiXCR, run by TCRdb on the 5' RACE reads, gives a single entry per CDR3 protein. The sample yields 6,000 to 8,000 distinct CDR3 sequences, roughly 7% seen once. As for this clonotype: What it binds is unknown.

Per germline, CDR1 DFQATT and CDR2 SNEGSKA (reference sequence). V was pared by 2 bases and J by 4 bases, with 10 bases between. The CDR3 contains 13 residues. The sequence came from a male donor with early-stage non-small cell lung cancer. The chain has TRBV20-1 and TRBJ2-3; D perhaps matches TRBD1 (6 bases). The sequenced sample was lung tumor tissue, obtained at surgery. This CDR3 is CSARIQGPDTQYF. In DNA form, the CDR3 reads TGCAGTGCTAGAATACAGGGCCCAGATACGCAGTATTTT.